A single sample is the source of the 10 T cell receptor beta chains below, sequenced in a study of long-term antiretroviral therapy in people with HIV. Samples were assayed with immunoSEQ v3.0 at survey level. Clones were sequenced by immunoSEQ multiplex PCR, and TCRdb holds only the in-frame ones, with some missing. In the table there are 15,000 to 20,000 clones, more than 75% of which are singletons. The sequencing here drew on unsorted PBMCs, taken 6.9 years after starting antiretroviral therapy. These receptors came from a man in his fifties or sixties with HIV.

V and J are TRBV27 and TRBJ1-2; D is undetermined. The CDR3 totals 14 residues. V was clipped by 2 bases and J by 2 bases, with 9 bases between them. Germline V gene lookup returns CDR1 MNHEY and CDR2 SMNVEV (reference sequence). In DNA form, the CDR3 reads TGTGCCAGCAGTTTAGAAGCTAGAAACTATGGCTACACCTTC. Its translation is CASSLEARNYGYTF.

The chain has TRBV19 and TRBJ2-1; D is unclear. Germline V lookup: CDR1 LNHDA, CDR2 SQIVND (reference sequence). The CDR3 consists of 14 residues. V lost 6 bases, J lost 6 bases, and 15 bases lay in between. CDR3 sequence reads: CASRYTSPSNEQFF. The CDR3 DNA reads TGTGCCAGTAGATATACTTCCCCATCCAATGAGCAGTTCTTC.

V gene TRBV5-4 combines with J gene TRBJ2-7; the D is unclear. Germline CDR1 reads SGHNT; CDR2 reads YYREEE (reference sequence). V was clipped by 4 bases and J by 1 base, with 9 bases between them. The CDR3 runs to 13 residues. The CDR3 DNA is TGTGCCAGCAGCCCTGACCGGTCCTACGAGCAGTACTTC. This encodes CASSPDRSYEQYF.

The chain is built from TRBV29-1 and TRBJ2-3; D is undetermined. From germline, CDR1 is SQVTM and CDR2 ANQGSEA. V lost 7 bases and J lost 0, with 11 bases in between. The CDR3 is 13 residues long. CDR3 in DNA: TGCAGCGCAAACAGCGAAAGCACAGATACGCAGTATTTT. Translated: CSANSESTDTQYF.

This chain uses TRBV5-4 with TRBJ1-2; the D gene is possibly TRBD1 (5 bases). The germline CDR1 and CDR2 sequences are SGHNT and YYREEE (reference sequence). Trimming shortened V by 4 bases and J by 5 bases, and 21 bases separated the two germline ends. The CDR3 sequence is 16 residues long. Here the CDR3 reads CASSALTVPQGYGYTF. CDR3 sequence (DNA): TGTGCCAGCAGCGCTCTGACAGTACCCCAGGGTTATGGCTACACCTTC.

The V call is TRBV7-2, the J call TRBJ2-5; 7 bases fit TRBD2. The germline gives CDR1 SGHTA, CDR2 FQGNSA. V lost 5 bases to trimming and J lost 4 bases; unmatched junction nucleotides: 7. The CDR3 consists of 14 residues. CDR3 DNA: TGTGCCAGCAGCCCCTCTTTAGCGGGAGAGACCCAGTACTTC. Encoded protein: CASSPSLAGETQYF.

This clone was seen a single time. The gene calls are TRBV9 and TRBJ2-2; D call uncertain. V lost 3 bases, J lost 2 bases, and 8 bases lay in between. CDR1 is SGDLS and CDR2 is YYNGEE in the germline V gene. This CDR3 is 14 amino acids long. The CDR3, as DNA: TGTGCCAGCAGCGAGGTTGGAAACACCGGGGAGCTGTTTTTT. Protein: CASSEVGNTGELFF.

V and J are TRBV7-3 and TRBJ2-3; TRBD2 aligns across 10 bases. Looked up from germline, CDR1 is SGHTA and CDR2 is FQGTGA. V shed 7 bases and J 3 bases; nucleotides not matched to a gene: 7. The CDR3 runs to 15 residues. For the CDR3, the DNA is TGTGCCAGCACCCAGAATAGCGGGGGGACAGATACGCAGTATTTT. Protein product: CASTQNSGGTDTQYF.

The chain is built from TRBV7-6 and TRBJ1-3; 9 bases are shared with TRBD1. The CDR3 is 17 residues long. V shed 1 base, J shed 6 bases, and the junction held 10 bases outside the gene matches. Germline V CDR1 and CDR2: SGHVS, FNYEAQ. CDR3 protein: CASSLGNPGQGLNTIYF. CDR3 DNA sequence: TGTGCCAGCAGCTTAGGGAACCCCGGACAGGGGCTAAACACCATATATTTT.

The chain uses TRBV9 and TRBJ2-6; D ambiguous. CDR3 length: 16 amino acids. Germline CDR1 is SGDLS and CDR2 is YYNGEE. V lost 0 bases, J lost 3 bases, and 10 bases lay in between. The CDR3 sequence: CASSVGGGVGANVLTF. DNA for the CDR3: TGTGCCAGCAGCGTAGGAGGCGGAGTTGGGGCCAACGTCCTGACTTTC.